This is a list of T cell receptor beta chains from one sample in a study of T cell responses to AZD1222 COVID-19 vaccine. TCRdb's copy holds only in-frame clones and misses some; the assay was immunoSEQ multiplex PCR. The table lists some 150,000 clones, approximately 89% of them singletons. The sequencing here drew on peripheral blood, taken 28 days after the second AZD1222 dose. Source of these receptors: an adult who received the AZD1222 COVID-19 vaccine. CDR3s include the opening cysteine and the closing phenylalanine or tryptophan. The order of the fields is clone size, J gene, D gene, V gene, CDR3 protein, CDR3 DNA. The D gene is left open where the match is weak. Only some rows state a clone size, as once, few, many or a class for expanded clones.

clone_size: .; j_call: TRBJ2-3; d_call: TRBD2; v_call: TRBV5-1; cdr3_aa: CASSLAGGPKNTDTQYF; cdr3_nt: TGCGCCAGCAGCTTAGCGGGAGGGCCCAAAAACACAGATACGCAGTATTTT
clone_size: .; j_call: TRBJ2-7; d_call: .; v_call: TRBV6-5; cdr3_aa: CASKTTAGESGEQYF; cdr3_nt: TGTGCCAGCAAAACCACGGCAGGGGAGTCGGGGGAGCAGTACTTC
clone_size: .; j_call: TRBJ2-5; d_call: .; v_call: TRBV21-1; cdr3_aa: CASSSLRTAFTTSGPHKVGTQYF; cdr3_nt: TGTGCCAGCAGCAGCCTACGGACAGCGTTTACTACTAGCGGCCCCCACAAAGTGGGGACCCAGTACTTC
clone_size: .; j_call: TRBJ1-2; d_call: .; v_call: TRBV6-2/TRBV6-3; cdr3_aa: CASSYPQGINYGYTF; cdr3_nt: TGTGCCAGCAGTTACCCGCAGGGTATCAACTATGGCTACACCTTC
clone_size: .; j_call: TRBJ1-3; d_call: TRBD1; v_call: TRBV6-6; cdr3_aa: CASSNRGQYSGNTIYF; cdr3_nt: TGTGCCAGCAGTAACCGGGGACAGTACTCTGGAAACACCATATATTTT
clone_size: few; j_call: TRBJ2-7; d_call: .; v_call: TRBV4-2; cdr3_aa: CASSQSGRSYEQYF; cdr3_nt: TGTGCCAGCAGCCAGAGCGGGCGCTCCTACGAGCAGTACTTC
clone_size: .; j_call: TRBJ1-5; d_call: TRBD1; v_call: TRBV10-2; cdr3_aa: CASSTGTGDRQPQHF; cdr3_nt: TGCGCCAGCAGTACCGGGACAGGGGATCGGCAGCCCCAGCATTTT
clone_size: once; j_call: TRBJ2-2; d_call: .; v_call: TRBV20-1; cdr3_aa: CSARDRGELFF; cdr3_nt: TGCAGTGCTAGAGATCGCGGGGAGCTGTTTTTT
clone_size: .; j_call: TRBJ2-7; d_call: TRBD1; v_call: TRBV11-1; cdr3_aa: CASSWGQGNKQYF; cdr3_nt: TGTGCCAGCAGCTGGGGACAGGGTAACAAGCAGTACTTC
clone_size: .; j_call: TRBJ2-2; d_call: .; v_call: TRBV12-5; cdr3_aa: CASGRTGQTNTGELFF; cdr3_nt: TGTGCTAGTGGCCGGACCGGACAGACGAACACCGGGGAGCTGTTTTTT
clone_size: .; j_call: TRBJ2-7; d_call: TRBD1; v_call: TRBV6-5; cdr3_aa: CASSYAGGLHEQYF; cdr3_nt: TGTGCCAGCAGTTACGCAGGGGGCCTCCACGAGCAGTACTTC
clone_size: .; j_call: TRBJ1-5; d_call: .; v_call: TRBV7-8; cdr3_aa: CASSLDAGNQPQHF; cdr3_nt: TGTGCCAGCAGCTTAGATGCAGGGAATCAGCCCCAGCATTTT
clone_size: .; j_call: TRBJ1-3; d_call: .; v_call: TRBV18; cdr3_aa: CASSRTHSRDIDPSGNTIYF; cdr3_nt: TGTGCCAGCTCCCGAACTCACAGCCGGGACATTGACCCCTCTGGAAACACCATATATTTT
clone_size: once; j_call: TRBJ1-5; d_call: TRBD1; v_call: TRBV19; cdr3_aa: CASSLGTGHQPQHF; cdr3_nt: TGTGCCAGTAGTCTGGGGACAGGGCATCAGCCCCAGCATTTT
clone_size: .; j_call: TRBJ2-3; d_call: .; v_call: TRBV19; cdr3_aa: CASSSGARGTDTQYF; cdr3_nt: TGTGCCAGTAGTTCAGGGGCAAGAGGAACAGATACGCAGTATTTT
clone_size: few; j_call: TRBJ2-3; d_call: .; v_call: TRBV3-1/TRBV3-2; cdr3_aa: CASSQAGRTDTQYF; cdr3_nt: TGTGCCAGCAGCCAAGCAGGGAGAACAGATACGCAGTATTTT
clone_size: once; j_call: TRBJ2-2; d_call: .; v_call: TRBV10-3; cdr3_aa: CAISRDVGGYLLNTGELFF; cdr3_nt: TGTGCCATCAGCCGGGACGTGGGTGGCTATCTGTTGAACACCGGGGAGCTGTTTTTT
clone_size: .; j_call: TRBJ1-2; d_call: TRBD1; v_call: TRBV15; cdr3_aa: CATGTDRGGYYGYTF; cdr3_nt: TGTGCCACCGGAACCGACAGGGGCGGTTACTATGGCTACACCTTC
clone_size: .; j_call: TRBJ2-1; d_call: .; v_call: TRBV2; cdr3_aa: CASSPNRDYSYNEQFF; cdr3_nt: TGTGCCAGCAGTCCCAACAGGGACTATTCCTACAATGAGCAGTTCTTC
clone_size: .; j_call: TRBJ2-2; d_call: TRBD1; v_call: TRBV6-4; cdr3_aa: CASTRDRNTGELFF; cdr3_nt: TGTGCCAGCACAAGGGACAGGAACACCGGGGAGCTGTTTTTT
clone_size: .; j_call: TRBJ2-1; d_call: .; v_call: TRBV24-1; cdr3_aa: CATSDSAWRDEQFF; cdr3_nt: TGTGCCACCAGTGATTCGGCGTGGAGAGATGAGCAGTTCTTC
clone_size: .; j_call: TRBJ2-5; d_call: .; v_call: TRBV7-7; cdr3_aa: CASSLGTGRVETQYF; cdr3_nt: TGTGCTAGCAGCTTAGGAACGGGGCGTGTGGAGACCCAGTACTTC
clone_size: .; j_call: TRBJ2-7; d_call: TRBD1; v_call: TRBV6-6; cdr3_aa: CASSLDRAYEQYF; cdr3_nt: TGTGCCAGCAGCCTTGACAGGGCCTACGAGCAGTACTTC
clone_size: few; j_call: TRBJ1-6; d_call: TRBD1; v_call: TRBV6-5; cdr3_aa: CASSPSDRGGSPLHF; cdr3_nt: TGTGCCAGCAGCCCCTCCGACAGGGGTGGTTCACCCCTCCACTTT
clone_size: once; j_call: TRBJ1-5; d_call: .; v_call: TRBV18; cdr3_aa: CASSPAVRPQHF; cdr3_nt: TGTGCCAGCTCACCGGCCGTTCGGCCCCAGCATTTT
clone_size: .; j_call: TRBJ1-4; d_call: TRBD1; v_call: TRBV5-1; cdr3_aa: CASSGGTGGNEKLFF; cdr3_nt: TGCGCCAGCAGCGGGGGGACAGGGGGCAATGAAAAACTGTTTTTT
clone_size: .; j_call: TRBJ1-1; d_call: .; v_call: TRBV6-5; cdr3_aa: CASSYREATEAFF; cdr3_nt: TGTGCCAGCAGTTACAGGGAGGCGACTGAAGCTTTCTTT
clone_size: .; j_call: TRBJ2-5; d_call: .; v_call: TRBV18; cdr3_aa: CASSEDQETQYF; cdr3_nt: TGTGCCAGCTCGGAAGACCAAGAGACCCAGTACTTC
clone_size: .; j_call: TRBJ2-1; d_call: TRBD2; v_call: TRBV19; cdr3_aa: CASSISSGPYNEQFF; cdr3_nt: TGTGCCAGTAGTATATCTAGCGGTCCCTACAATGAGCAGTTCTTC
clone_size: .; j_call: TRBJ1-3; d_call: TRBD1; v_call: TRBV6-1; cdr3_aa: CASSEPGQPSGNTIYF; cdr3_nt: TGTGCCAGCAGTGAGCCGGGACAGCCCTCTGGAAACACCATATATTTT
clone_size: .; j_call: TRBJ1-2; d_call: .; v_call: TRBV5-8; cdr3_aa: CASSLEPGRGNYGYTF; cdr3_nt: TGTGCCAGCAGCTTGGAACCGGGACGAGGGAACTATGGCTACACCTTC
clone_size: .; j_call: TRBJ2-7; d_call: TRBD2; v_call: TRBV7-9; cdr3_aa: CASSSGAGGQYEQYF; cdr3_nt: TGTGCCAGCAGCTCTGGCGCGGGAGGGCAGTACGAGCAGTACTTC
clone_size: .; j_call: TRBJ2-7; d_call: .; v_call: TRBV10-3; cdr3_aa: CAISESAYLSYEQYF; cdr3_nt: TGTGCCATCAGTGAGTCGGCCTATCTCTCCTACGAGCAGTACTTC
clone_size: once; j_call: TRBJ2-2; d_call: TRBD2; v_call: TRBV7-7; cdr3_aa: CASSPSGYSNTGELFF; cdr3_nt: TGTGCTAGCAGCCCTAGCGGGTACTCGAACACCGGGGAGCTGTTTTTT
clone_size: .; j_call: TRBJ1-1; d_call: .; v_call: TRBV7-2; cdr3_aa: CASSQTQGENTEAFF; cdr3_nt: TGTGCCAGCAGTCAGACACAGGGCGAGAACACTGAAGCTTTCTTT
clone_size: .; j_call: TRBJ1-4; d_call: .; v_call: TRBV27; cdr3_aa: CASSYDRRNEKLFF; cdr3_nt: TGTGCCAGCAGTTACGACAGGAGGAATGAAAAACTGTTTTTT
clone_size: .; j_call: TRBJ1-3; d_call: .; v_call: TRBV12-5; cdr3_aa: CASGLGQARSSGNTIYF; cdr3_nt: TGTGCTAGTGGTTTAGGGCAGGCGAGGAGCTCTGGAAACACCATATATTTT
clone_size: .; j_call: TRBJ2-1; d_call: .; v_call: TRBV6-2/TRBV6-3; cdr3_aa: CASSYEGAYNEQFF; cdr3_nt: TGTGCCAGCAGTTACGAGGGGGCCTACAATGAGCAGTTCTTC
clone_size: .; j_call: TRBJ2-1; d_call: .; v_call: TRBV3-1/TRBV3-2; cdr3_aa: CASTLQVGGYNEQFF; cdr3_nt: TGTGCCAGCACTCTGCAAGTCGGCGGTTACAATGAGCAGTTCTTC
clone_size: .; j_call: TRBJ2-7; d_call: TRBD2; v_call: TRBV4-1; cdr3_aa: CASSQVRAGVRYEQYF; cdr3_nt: TGCGCCAGCAGCCAAGTTCGAGCGGGAGTTCGCTACGAGCAGTACTTC
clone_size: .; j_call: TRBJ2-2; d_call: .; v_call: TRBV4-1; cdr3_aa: CASRPENPGGGTGELFF; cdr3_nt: TGCGCCAGCAGACCAGAAAATCCCGGAGGGGGCACCGGGGAGCTGTTTTTT
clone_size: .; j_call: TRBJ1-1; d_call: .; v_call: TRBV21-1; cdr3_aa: CASTYYPGQIMNTEAFF; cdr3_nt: TGTGCCAGCACCTACTACCCCGGACAGATAATGAACACTGAAGCTTTCTTT
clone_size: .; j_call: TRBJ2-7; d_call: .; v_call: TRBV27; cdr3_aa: CASSLSGRSTYEQYF; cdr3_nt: TGTGCCAGCAGTTTATCGGGTCGGAGTACCTACGAGCAGTACTTC
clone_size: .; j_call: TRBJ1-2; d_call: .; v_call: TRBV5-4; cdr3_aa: CASSLKGANYGYTF; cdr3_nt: TGTGCCAGCAGCTTGAAGGGAGCTAACTATGGCTACACCTTC
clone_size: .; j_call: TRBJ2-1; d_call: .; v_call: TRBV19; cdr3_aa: CASSINGYNEQFF; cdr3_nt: TGTGCCAGTAGTATAAACGGCTACAATGAGCAGTTCTTC
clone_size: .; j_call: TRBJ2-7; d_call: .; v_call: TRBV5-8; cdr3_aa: CASSLAVLTSYEQYF; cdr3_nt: TGTGCCAGCAGCTTGGCCGTTTTGACCTCCTACGAGCAGTACTTC
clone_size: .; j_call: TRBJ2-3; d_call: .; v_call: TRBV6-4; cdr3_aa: CASSDSQSSSTDTQYF; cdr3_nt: TGTGCCAGCAGTGACTCTCAGTCCTCTAGCACAGATACGCAGTATTTT
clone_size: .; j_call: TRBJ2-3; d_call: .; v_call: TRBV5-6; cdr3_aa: CASSPGVTDTQYF; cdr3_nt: TGTGCCAGCAGCCCTGGGGTCACAGATACGCAGTATTTT
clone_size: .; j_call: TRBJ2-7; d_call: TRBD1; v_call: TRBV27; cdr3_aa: CASSSFDRGISYEQYF; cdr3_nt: TGTGCCAGCAGTTCCTTCGACAGGGGGATATCCTACGAGCAGTACTTC
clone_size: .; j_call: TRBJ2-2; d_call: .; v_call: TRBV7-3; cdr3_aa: CASSPRVTGELFF; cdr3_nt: TGTGCCAGCAGCCCCAGGGTCACCGGGGAGCTGTTTTTT
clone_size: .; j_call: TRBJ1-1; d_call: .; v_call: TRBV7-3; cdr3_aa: CASSPSNRDTEAFF; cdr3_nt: TGTGCCAGCAGCCCCAGTAACAGAGACACTGAAGCTTTCTTT
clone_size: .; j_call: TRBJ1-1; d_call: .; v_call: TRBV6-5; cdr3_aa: CASCPGLSTEAFF; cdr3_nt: TGTGCCAGCTGTCCCGGATTGAGCACTGAAGCTTTCTTT
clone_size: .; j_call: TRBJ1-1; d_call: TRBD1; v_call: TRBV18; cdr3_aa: CASSPPARGQGNTEAFF; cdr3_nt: TGTGCCAGCTCACCACCGGCAAGGGGGCAAGGGAACACTGAAGCTTTCTTT